The rows below give T cell receptor beta chains drawn from one sample of a study of control samples from healthy donors and cancer patients. Profiling relied on immunoSEQ multiplex PCR, and the TCRdb table lists in-frame clones only, not all of them. The sample includes 150,000 to 200,000 clones, around 91% seen only once; the top ten take approximately 1.5%. Sequenced: blood. The receptors originated from a woman between 50 and 59 years old in good health. Both conserved end residues are part of each CDR3. The order of the fields is V gene, J gene, CDR3 length, D gene, clone size, CDR3 DNA, CDR3 protein. The D gene is left open where the match is weak. Some rows mark clone size as missing; the rest say once, few, many or name a class of expanded clone.

TRBV14	TRBJ1-2	14	TRBD1	-	TGTGCCAGCAGCCAAGCGACAGGGGTATATGGCTACACCTTC	CASSQATGVYGYTF
TRBV3-1/TRBV3-2	TRBJ2-7	13	-	-	TGTGCCAGCAGCCCCTCGAGGGACGGGGAGCAGTACTTC	CASSPSRDGEQYF
TRBV30	TRBJ2-5	13	-	-	TGTGCCTGGAGGAGGTGGGACAAAGAGACCCAGTACTTC	CAWRRWDKETQYF
TRBV27	TRBJ2-7	13	-	-	TGTGCCAGCAGTTTTGGACCCTCCTACGAGCAGTACTTC	CASSFGPSYEQYF
TRBV28	TRBJ2-1	14	-	-	TGTGCCAGTGGGAAAGGGGGGGCCTACAATGAGCAGTTCTTC	CASGKGGAYNEQFF
TRBV30	TRBJ1-5	15	TRBD1	-	TGTGCCTGGGACGCCGGGACAGGGGGTATTCAGCCCCAGCATTTT	CAWDAGTGGIQPQHF
TRBV12-5	TRBJ2-1	15	TRBD2	-	TGTGCTAGTGGTTTGAGCGGGGTCTCCTACAATGAGCAGTTCTTC	CASGLSGVSYNEQFF
TRBV6-5	TRBJ1-2	14	TRBD1	-	TGTGCCAGCAGTTACCTACAGGGGGGTACTGGCTACACCTTC	CASSYLQGGTGYTF
TRBV7-2	TRBJ2-7	15	-	-	TGTGCCAGCAGCACCCTGGGCGGGGTCTCCTACGAGCAGTACTTC	CASSTLGGVSYEQYF
TRBV14	TRBJ1-2	14	TRBD1	-	TGTGCCAGCAGCCGCATAGGACAGGGCTATGGCTACACCTTC	CASSRIGQGYGYTF
TRBV7-3	TRBJ1-1	13	-	few	TGTGCCAGCAGGTTACAGGTCACAACTGAAGCTTTCTTT	CASRLQVTTEAFF
TRBV28	TRBJ1-2	13	TRBD1	-	TGTGCCAGCAGTTTATGGCAGGGGGCTGGCTACACCTTC	CASSLWQGAGYTF
TRBV19	TRBJ1-1	13	TRBD1	-	TGTGCCAGTAGTAGAAACAGGGGCACTGAAGCTTTCTTT	CASSRNRGTEAFF
TRBV10-3	TRBJ1-2	14	-	-	TGTGCCATCAGTGAGTCGAAGCCCCCCATCGGCTACACCTTC	CAISESKPPIGYTF
TRBV9	TRBJ1-3	14	-	-	TGTGCCAGCAGCGTAGAGGTTTCCATGGGCACCATATATTTT	CASSVEVSMGTIYF
TRBV27	TRBJ1-3	14	-	-	TGTGCCAGCCGTGGGGGGGTCTCTGGAAACACCATATATTTT	CASRGGVSGNTIYF
TRBV12-3/TRBV12-4	TRBJ1-1	11	-	once	TGTGCCAGCAGTTTATGGCCCCAAAAGCTATTT	CASSLWPQKLF
TRBV6-2/TRBV6-3	TRBJ2-4	16	TRBD1	-	TGTGCCAGCAGCTCCCCCACGACAGGGTTTGAGAACATTCAGTACTTC	CASSSPTTGFENIQYF
TRBV12-3/TRBV12-4	TRBJ2-1	12	-	-	TGTGCCAGCAGTCTGAGTTTCGCTGAGCAGTTCTTC	CASSLSFAEQFF
TRBV28	TRBJ1-1	11	-	-	TGTGCCAGAAGAGCCTGGGCTGAAGCTTTCTTT	CARRAWAEAFF
TRBV5-1	TRBJ2-5	14	-	-	TGCGCCAGCTGCCCGATCGGCAGACAAGAGACCCAGTACTTC	CASCPIGRQETQYF
TRBV5-6	TRBJ1-2	15	-	-	TGTGCCAGCAGCTTGACCCAGAATCGGGGCTATGGCTACACCTTC	CASSLTQNRGYGYTF
TRBV7-9	TRBJ2-3	18	TRBD2	-	TGTGCCAGCACCACCGGCGCTAGCGGGAGCCCTAGCACAGATACGCAGTATTTT	CASTTGASGSPSTDTQYF
TRBV7-2	TRBJ2-7	12	-	-	TGTGCCAGCAGCTCAGGTATCTACGAGCAGTACTTC	CASSSGIYEQYF
TRBV6-2/TRBV6-3	TRBJ2-3	15	-	-	TGTGCCAGCAGTCACGGTGGGGAGTTCACAGATACGCAGTATTTT	CASSHGGEFTDTQYF
TRBV10-1	TRBJ1-5	9	-	-	TGCGCCAGCAGTGCGGGCCAGCATTTT	CASSAGQHF
TRBV5-1	TRBJ1-1	15	-	-	TGCGCCAGCAGCTTGGCGGCCCATCGCAGCACTGAAGCTTTCTTT	CASSLAAHRSTEAFF
TRBV27	TRBJ1-5	16	-	few	TGTGCCAGCAGTCTGGGGTCGGGTCCTGGGCATCAGCCCCAGCATTTT	CASSLGSGPGHQPQHF
TRBV28	TRBJ1-4	15	-	-	TGTGCCAGCAGGTTCCCGGGACTGCTAAATGAAAAACTGTTTTTT	CASRFPGLLNEKLFF
TRBV5-4	TRBJ2-2	13	-	-	TGTGCCAGCAGCGGGACGGTCACCGGGGAGCTGTTTTTT	CASSGTVTGELFF
TRBV4-3	TRBJ2-2	16	TRBD2	-	TGCGCCAGCAGCCAAGAGGGGGGGAGAGCGGTCGGGGAGCTGTTTTTT	CASSQEGGRAVGELFF
TRBV5-6	TRBJ1-4	16	-	-	TGTGCCAGCAGCTTTATTTCTACAGCAACTAATGAAAAACTGTTTTTT	CASSFISTATNEKLFF
TRBV6-5	TRBJ1-1	13	-	-	TGTGCCAGCAGAACCCCCAAGAACACTGAAGCTTTCTTT	CASRTPKNTEAFF
TRBV19	TRBJ2-2	15	-	-	TGTGCCACCACAAGGGCCGGGTTGGACACCGGGGAGCTGTTTTTT	CATTRAGLDTGELFF
TRBV19	TRBJ2-7	15	TRBD2	-	TGTGCCAGTAGTACAGGACTAGCGGGAGCCTACGAGCAGTACTTC	CASSTGLAGAYEQYF
TRBV29-1	TRBJ1-4	14	TRBD1	once	TGCAGCGTTGACCAGGGGGCGTCTAATGAAAAACTGTTTTTT	CSVDQGASNEKLFF
TRBV6-5	TRBJ2-7	13	-	-	TGTGCCAGCGGGCGGGATCGGGGTGGGGAGCAGTACTTC	CASGRDRGGEQYF
TRBV28	TRBJ1-4	14	TRBD1	-	TGTGCCAGCCCAAGGGAGGGGGCGAGAGAAAAACTGTTTTTT	CASPREGAREKLFF
TRBV6-2/TRBV6-3	TRBJ2-7	15	TRBD1	once	TGTGCCAGCAGTTGGGGACAGGGTCCCGCCTACGAGCAGTACTTC	CASSWGQGPAYEQYF
TRBV5-4	TRBJ1-2	15	-	-	TGTGCCAGCAGCCTAAGGACAGCATTTAACTATGGCTACACCTTC	CASSLRTAFNYGYTF
TRBV20-1	TRBJ1-1	15	-	-	TGCAGTGCTAGTTTCCAGGGTATGCGCGATGCTGAAGCTTTCTTT	CSASFQGMRDAEAFF
TRBV30	TRBJ2-3	13	-	-	TGTGCCTGGAGTCTCAGGGACCCTAATACGCAGTATTTT	CAWSLRDPNTQYF
TRBV19	TRBJ2-7	13	TRBD1	few	TGTGCCAGTAGTCAGCAGGGGGCCTACGAGCAGTACTTC	CASSQQGAYEQYF
TRBV3-1/TRBV3-2	TRBJ2-3	13	-	-	TGTGCCAGCAGCCAATTGACTTCAGATACGCAGTATTTT	CASSQLTSDTQYF
TRBV2	TRBJ1-5	15	TRBD1	-	TGTGCCAGCAGTGAAGAAGGGGGCAGCAATCAGCCCCAGCATTTT	CASSEEGGSNQPQHF
TRBV7-3	TRBJ2-1	13	-	-	TGTGCCAGCAGCTTACGAGAGTACAATGAGCAGTTCTTC	CASSLREYNEQFF
TRBV6-5	TRBJ1-1	14	-	-	TGTGCCAGCAGTATCGCAACTAGGAACACTGAAGCTTTCTTT	CASSIATRNTEAFF
TRBV4-3	TRBJ1-3	15	-	-	TGCGCCAGCAGCCAACTCCTATTCTCTGGAAACACCATATATTTT	CASSQLLFSGNTIYF
TRBV5-4	TRBJ1-2	16	-	-	TGTGCCAGCAGCCCTGGGCCGGCAGGGGAAGGCTATGGCTACACCTTC	CASSPGPAGEGYGYTF
TRBV6-1	TRBJ1-1	17	TRBD1	-	TGTGCCAGCAGTGAAGCTCTTTCAGGGGGGGTGAACACTGAAGCTTTCTTT	CASSEALSGGVNTEAFF
TRBV11-2	TRBJ2-7	13	-	-	TGTGCCAGCAGCTTAAAGGGGTCGAGTAGGGTGTACTTC	CASSLKGSSRVYF
TRBV6-6	TRBJ1-1	10	-	-	TGTGCCAGCAGGGGCACTGAAGCTTTCTTT	CASRGTEAFF